This TCR beta chain is drawn from a study of identical twins. TCRdb re-analysed the 5' RACE reads in MiXCR, keeping a single row per CDR3 protein. The sample contains 240,000 or so distinct CDR3 sequences, roughly 7% of which appear only once. Concerning this clonotype: What it binds is unknown. One junction end disagrees with the germline gene, perhaps due to a read error.

Whole-study findings and limits: With beta out-of-frame sequences, excess sharing by twins was weaker. Sequences that were out-of-frame, alpha and twin-shared displayed an excess of low generation probability. With monozygotic twins, out-of-frame TCR alpha sharing exceeded what models estimated.

CDR1 DFQATT and CDR2 SNEGSKA come from the germline V gene (reference sequence). The CDR3 is made up of 17 amino acids. The same specimen was also included in a second study, on yellow fever vaccine responses in identical twins.

This TCR derives from a woman between 18 and 29 years old in good health. Material for sequencing was memory (CD45RO+) T cells sorted from blood. The chain is built from TRBV20-1 and TRBJ2-5, with 9 bases fitting TRBD1. The CDR3 here is CCANPLARDRDWETQYF. The CDR3 DNA is TGCTGTGCTAACCCTCTAGCCCGGGACAGGGATTGGGAGACCCAGTACTTC.